These 29 T cell receptor beta chains share one sample of origin, sequenced in a study of cytomegalovirus exposure and HLA in healthy donors. It was with 60 Vbeta and 13 Jbeta primers that the PCR ran. Some clones are missing from TCRdb's copy, which holds only in-frame ones; the method was immunoSEQ multiplex PCR. The sample holds 150,000 to 200,000 clones, approximately 81% seen once. Sequenced: PBMCs. These receptors all stem from a woman aged 45 to 65 in good health and CMV-seronegative.

The V and J genes are TRBV18 and TRBJ1-1; 11 nucleotides line up with TRBD1. The CDR3 contains 15 residues. The trim removed 5 bases at V and 4 bases at J, leaving 6 bases unmatched. CDR1 and CDR2 from the germline V gene are KGHSH and LQKENI. The CDR3 sequence is CASSAGQGEGTEAFF. CDR3 coding DNA: TGTGCCAGCTCAGCGGGACAGGGGGAAGGCACTGAAGCTTTCTTT.

The chain joins TRBV5-1 to TRBJ1-6, with TRBD1 as a possible D gene (6 bases). V dropped 0 bases and J dropped 10 bases, with 14 bases sitting between them. Germline V gene sequence: CDR1 SGHRS, CDR2 YFSETQ. CDR3 length: 15 residues. CDR3 protein: CASSLEGGFGSPLHF. CDR3 nucleotides: TGCGCCAGCAGCTTGGAGGGGGGGTTCGGATCACCCCTCCACTTT.

The chain is built from TRBV28 and TRBJ2-5; D is unresolved. The J call may be wrong; the DNA end is better matched by TRBJ2-7. Germline loops: CDR1 MDHEN, CDR2 SYDVKM. The CDR3 covers 13 residues. This CDR3 is CASSNPLRYEQYF. In DNA, the CDR3 is TGTGCCAGCAGTAACCCCCTGCGGTACGAGCAGTACTTC.

The V call is TRBV2, the J call TRBJ2-1; 7 bases fit TRBD1. The germline V gene encodes CDR1 SNHLY and CDR2 FYNNEI. CDR3 length: 15 amino acids. Losses at the gene ends were 8 bases for V and 3 bases for J; bases not matched to a gene: 10. CDR3 region: CASGDSRLIYNEQFF. CDR3 bases: TGTGCCAGCGGGGACAGCCGACTGATCTACAATGAGCAGTTCTTC. Full variable domain (remainder filled in from reference TRBV2 and TRBJ2-1): EPEVTQTPSHQVTQMGQEVILRCVPISNHLYFYWYRQILGQKVEFLVSFYNNEISEKSEIFDDQFSVERPDGSNFTLKIRSTKLEDSAMYFCASGDSRLIYNEQFFGPGTRLTVL.

J is TRBJ1-1 and V is TRBV19, with D perhaps TRBD1 (5 bases). Trimming took 5 bases from V and 1 from J, leaving 17 bases between them. CDR3 size: 16 residues. Germline V gene data show CDR1 as LNHDA and CDR2 as SQIVND (reference sequence). The chain's CDR3 is CASSFRVGTQNTEAFF. In DNA, the CDR3 is TGTGCCAGTAGTTTCAGGGTGGGCACACAGAACACTGAAGCTTTCTTT.

CDR3 DNA sequence: TGTGCCAGCAGTGAGGCTAGCGGGAGGTCTAACTCCTACGAGCAGTACTTC. It yields the protein CASSEASGRSNSYEQYF. This sequence joins TRBV25-1 and TRBJ2-7; 11 bases are shared with TRBD2. Trimming took 3 bases from V and 0 from J; bases not matched to a gene: 7. This CDR3 has 17 residues. Germline CDR1 MGHDK, CDR2 SYGVNS.

The V and J genes are TRBV2 and TRBJ2-1, with D maybe TRBD1 (6 bases). Per germline, CDR1 SNHLY and CDR2 FYNNEI. V gave up 7 bases and J gave up 2 bases, with 15 bases separating them. CDR3 size: 15 residues. The CDR3 reads CASTLEQGTYNEQFF. DNA for the CDR3: TGTGCCAGCACCCTTGAGCAGGGGACCTACAATGAGCAGTTCTTC.

The rearrangement uses TRBV14 and TRBJ2-2; TRBD2 agrees at 8 bases. Germline trimming cut 3 bases from V and 6 bases from J; bases unmatched to any gene: 9. CDR3 length equals 16 residues. Looked up from germline, CDR1 is SGHDN and CDR2 is FVKESK. The CDR3 DNA reads as TGTGCCAGCAGCCAGTATTCGGGGGGGGCCCCCGGGGAGCTGTTTTTT. Amino acids: CASSQYSGGAPGELFF.

The chain uses TRBV4-1 and TRBJ1-2; 7 bases align to TRBD1. CDR1 is MGHRA, CDR2 YSYEKL, per germline. With 4 bases clipped from V and 3 bases from J, the junction kept 5 bases outside the gene matches. The CDR3 covers 14 residues. In DNA form, the CDR3 reads TGCGCCAGCAGCCTAGGCGGACAGGACTATGGCTACACCTTC. It encodes CASSLGGQDYGYTF.

V gene TRBV18 combines with J gene TRBJ2-5; 7 bases fit TRBD2. CDR3 length: 16 amino acids. CDR1 KGHSH and CDR2 LQKENI come from the germline V gene. V lost 4 bases to trimming and J lost 1 base; unmatched junction nucleotides: 9. As DNA, the CDR3 is TGTGCCAGCTCACGAGAGGCAGCGGGGCCCCAAGAGACCCAGTACTTC. Its translation: CASSREAAGPQETQYF.

The chain recombines TRBV18 with TRBJ2-5; D may be TRBD2 (7 bases). There are 14 residues in the CDR3. Germline CDR1 KGHSH, CDR2 LQKENI. Trimming removed 6 bases at V and 5 bases at J, with 16 bases between. The CDR3 region is CASSDSGGKETQYF. The DNA for the CDR3 is TGTGCCAGCTCGGACTCGGGGGGCAAGGAGACCCAGTACTTC.

The chain combines TRBV5-5 with TRBJ1-5; D ambiguous. The ends were cut back, 1 base at V and 3 bases at J, with 14 bases in the middle. Germline CDR1 reads SGHKS; CDR2 reads YYEKEE (reference sequence). CDR3 length: 16 amino acids. CDR3 protein: CASSLLSPGINQPQHF. Here the CDR3 DNA reads TGTGCCAGCAGCTTGTTGTCTCCGGGGATCAATCAGCCCCAGCATTTT.

This clone was recorded once. J is TRBJ2-3 and V is TRBV7-9; 7 bases align to TRBD2. The CDR3 contains 16 residues. V dropped 4 bases and J dropped 0; count of bases not matched to a gene: 7. Looked up from germline, CDR1 is SEHNR and CDR2 is FQNEAQ (reference sequence). In nucleotides, the CDR3 is TGTGCCAGCAGCTCTCGGGGGGACTTGAGCACAGATACGCAGTATTTT. Residues: CASSSRGDLSTDTQYF.

The chain has TRBV30 and TRBJ1-2; no clear D. This CDR3 has 17 residues. Germline V gene data show CDR1 as GTSNPN and CDR2 as SVGIG (reference sequence). V lost 4 bases and J 3 bases, leaving 24 bases between the germline ends. Here the CDR3 DNA reads TGTGCCTGGACTAATTTCCAGGTGGCCCAAGAGTACTATGGCTACACCTTC. Encoded protein: CAWTNFQVAQEYYGYTF.

The rearrangement uses TRBV19 and TRBJ2-2, with 9 bases fitting TRBD1. Looked up from germline, CDR1 is LNHDA and CDR2 is SQIVND (reference sequence). The junction had 4 bases not matched to a gene; V was cut back by 4 bases and J by 4 bases. The CDR3 totals 15 residues. The CDR3 nucleotides read TGTGCCAGTAGTACACAGGGGGCCGGCACCGGGGAGCTGTTTTTT. Its protein product is CASSTQGAGTGELFF. Drawing the rest from reference TRBV19 and TRBJ2-2, the complete variable domain is DGGITQSPKYLFRKEGQNVTLSCEQNLNHDAMYWYRQDPGQGLRLIYYSQIVNDFQKGDIAEGYSVSREKKESFPLTVTSAQKNPTAFYLCASSTQGAGTGELFFGEGSRLTVL.

This rearrangement joins TRBV7-2 to TRBJ1-1, with unresolved D. This CDR3 has 13 amino acids. V was cut by 2 bases and J by 4 bases, with 8 bases left in between. Per the germline V gene, CDR1 is SGHTA and CDR2 is FQGNSA. CDR3 loop: CASSLRYGTEAFF. The DNA of the CDR3 is TGTGCCAGCAGCTTACGCTACGGCACTGAAGCTTTCTTT. Full variable domain (outside the CDR3, taken from reference TRBV7-2 and TRBJ1-1): GAGVSQSPSNKVTEKGKDVELRCDPISGHTALYWYRQSLGQGLEFLIYFQGNSAPDKSGLPSDRFSAERTGGSVSTLTIQRTQQEDSAVYLCASSLRYGTEAFFGQGTRLTVV.

This chain connects TRBV28 to TRBJ2-2, with 9 bases lining up with TRBD1. The CDR3 covers 16 residues. The junction had 9 bases not matched to a gene; V was cut back by 5 bases and J by 5 bases. CDR1 is MDHEN and CDR2 is SYDVKM in the germline V gene. CDR3 sequence reads: CASSLTGTGRTGELFF. The CDR3 nucleotides read TGTGCCAGCAGTCTTACCGGGACAGGGCGGACCGGGGAGCTGTTTTTT. Based on the CDR3 plus reference TRBV28 and TRBJ2-2, the full variable domain is DVKVTQSSRYLVKRTGEKVFLECVQDMDHENMFWYRQDPGLGLRLIYFSYDVKMKEKGDIPEGYSVSREKKERFSLILESASTNQTSMYLCASSLTGTGRTGELFFGEGSRLTVL.

This clone was observed a few times. The chain is built from TRBV13 and TRBJ1-1; 8 bases fit TRBD1. This CDR3 spans 17 amino acids. J was trimmed by 8 bases and V by 2 bases; bases with no gene match: 16. In germline, CDR1 is PRHDT, CDR2 FYEKMQ (reference sequence). CDR3 DNA: TGTGCCAGCAGCTTAATCGCCGGGCCCGGACAGGGACAGGAAGCTTTCTTT. Its translation is CASSLIAGPGQGQEAFF.

V usage is TRBV6-5 and J usage is TRBJ2-7; 9 bases line up with TRBD1. This CDR3 has 14 residues. The V segment lost 1 base and the J segment 6 bases; nucleotides outside the gene matches: 4. The V gene's germline CDR1 is MNHEY and CDR2 SVGAGI. The DNA for the CDR3 is TGTGCCAGCAGTTACTATCAGACAGGGGGCGAGCAGTACTTC. It is translated as CASSYYQTGGEQYF.

The genes are TRBV19 and TRBJ1-1; D remains unclear. Germline V lookup: CDR1 LNHDA, CDR2 SQIVND (reference sequence). Trimming pared 6 bases from V and 5 bases from J, leaving 16 bases between. This CDR3 comprises 14 residues. In DNA form, the CDR3 reads TGTGCCAGTAGCGCCGTGTTCCCGCGGACTGAAGCTTTCTTT. It is translated as CASSAVFPRTEAFF.

A few counts support this clone. The rearrangement joins TRBV5-5 to TRBJ1-3; D is unresolved. V dropped 2 bases and J dropped 0 bases, with 12 bases sitting between them. The length of the CDR3 is 16 residues. Per germline, CDR1 SGHKS and CDR2 YYEKEE (reference sequence). This chain's CDR3 is CASSFQATASGNTIYF. For the CDR3, the DNA is TGTGCCAGCAGCTTCCAGGCAACAGCCTCTGGAAACACCATATATTTT.

This clone was seen a single time. This rearrangement joins TRBV28 to TRBJ1-5; TRBD1 agrees at 8 bases. The V and J ends lost 8 bases and 2 bases, in that order; junction bases with no gene match: 2. The germline V gene encodes CDR1 MDHEN and CDR2 SYDVKM. This CDR3 has 13 residues. The CDR3 sequence: CASAGGGNQPQHF. CDR3 DNA: TGTGCCAGCGCAGGGGGCGGCAATCAGCCCCAGCATTTT.

V and J are TRBV28 and TRBJ2-7; D might be TRBD1 (6 bases). There are 15 residues in the CDR3. Looked up from germline, CDR1 is MDHEN and CDR2 is SYDVKM. The ends were cut back, 5 bases at V and 0 bases at J, with 14 bases in the middle. DNA of the CDR3: TGTGCCAGCAGTGCTACAGGGTTCACCTCCTACGAGCAGTACTTC. Its protein is CASSATGFTSYEQYF. The complete variable domain, with remaining parts taken from reference TRBV28 and TRBJ2-7, reads DVKVTQSSRYLVKRTGEKVFLECVQDMDHENMFWYRQDPGLGLRLIYFSYDVKMKEKGDIPEGYSVSREKKERFSLILESASTNQTSMYLCASSATGFTSYEQYFGPGTRLTVT.

The chain is built from TRBV15 and TRBJ2-3; TRBD1 matches at 7 bases. The CDR3 is 15 amino acids. With 6 bases clipped from V and 0 bases from J, the junction kept 6 bases outside the gene matches. The germline gives CDR1 LNHNV, CDR2 YYDKDF (reference sequence). Here the CDR3 DNA reads TGTGCCACCAGTAGCACGACAGGGAGCACAGATACGCAGTATTTT. It yields the protein CATSSTTGSTDTQYF.

The chain joins TRBV7-2 to TRBJ2-1; 11 bases are a match to TRBD2. V was clipped by 5 bases and J by 1 base; unmatched bases: 4. This CDR3 contains 16 residues. Germline V gene data show CDR1 as SGHTA and CDR2 as FQGNSA. The CDR3: CASSDPSGRSYNEQFF. DNA for the CDR3: TGTGCCAGCAGCGATCCTAGCGGGAGGTCCTACAATGAGCAGTTCTTC.

The gene calls are TRBV11-1 and TRBJ2-7; TRBD1 aligns across 10 bases. The CDR3 is made up of 15 amino acids. Germline assignment: CDR1 SGHAT and CDR2 FQDESV (reference sequence). V shed 4 bases, J shed 5 bases, and the junction held 8 bases outside the gene matches. CDR3 DNA sequence: TGTGCCAGCAGCTACGGACAGGGGGGAAGGAACGAGCAGTACTTC. Its protein is CASSYGQGGRNEQYF.

The chain carries TRBV6-5 and TRBJ2-2; D call uncertain. In germline, CDR1 is MNHEY, CDR2 SVGAGI. Trimming cost V 2 bases and J 7 bases, with 14 bases left between them. The CDR3 has 15 residues. CDR3: CASSYRPGVGGELFF. The CDR3 DNA sequence: TGTGCCAGCAGTTACAGACCGGGTGTGGGCGGGGAGCTGTTTTTT.

V is TRBV7-9 and J is TRBJ1-1, with D possibly TRBD1 on 6 matching bases. Trimming left V 1 base short and J 6 bases short, with 18 bases between. The CDR3 is 16 amino acids. Germline V gene data show CDR1 as SEHNR and CDR2 as FQNEAQ (reference sequence). CDR3 region: CASSLGGSADSSEAFF. The CDR3 DNA reads as TGTGCCAGCAGCTTAGGAGGGTCGGCGGACAGTTCTGAAGCTTTCTTT.

The V call is TRBV21-1, the J call TRBJ2-5; TRBD2, the table's D call, was not compared with the DNA. TRBV21-1 is labeled a pseudogene. The CDR3 extends over 18 amino acids. The CDR3 is CASSKGTTGSGGQETQYF. The CDR3 DNA reads TGTGCCAGCAGCAAAGGCACTACCGGTAGCGGGGGGCAAGAGACCCAGTACTTC.